This TCR beta chain was retrieved from a study of naive and memory T cell subsets. Study outcomes and limitations: Naive and memory repertoire findings lacked a ground truth for validation.

This clonotype was counted between two and nine times. What it binds is unknown. The beta constant-region primer was an equimolar mix of two oligonucleotides covering TRBC1 and TRBC2. Nested alpha and beta constant-region primers with the SP2 primer drove four PCR rounds on ligated cDNA. TCRdb recomputed calls from the UMI-ligation and nested PCR reads with MiXCR, one row per CDR3 protein. The table records approximately 80,000 distinct CDR3 sequences, 9% to 9.5% of them present only once. The V segment lost 5 bases and the J segment 0 bases; nucleotides outside the gene matches: 16. The CDR3 runs 20 residues. CDR1 is SEHNR, CDR2 FQNEAQ, per germline (reference sequence).

Sequenced: naive CD8+ T cells from blood. This chain uses TRBV7-9 with TRBJ2-1, with TRBD2 matching 10 bases. The receptor was derived from a human donor in good health. The CDR3 DNA reads as TGTGCCAGCAGCCGCGGGGGTGGACTAGCGGAACAGAGCTCCTACAATGAGCAGTTCTTC. Protein: CASSRGGGLAEQSSYNEQFF.